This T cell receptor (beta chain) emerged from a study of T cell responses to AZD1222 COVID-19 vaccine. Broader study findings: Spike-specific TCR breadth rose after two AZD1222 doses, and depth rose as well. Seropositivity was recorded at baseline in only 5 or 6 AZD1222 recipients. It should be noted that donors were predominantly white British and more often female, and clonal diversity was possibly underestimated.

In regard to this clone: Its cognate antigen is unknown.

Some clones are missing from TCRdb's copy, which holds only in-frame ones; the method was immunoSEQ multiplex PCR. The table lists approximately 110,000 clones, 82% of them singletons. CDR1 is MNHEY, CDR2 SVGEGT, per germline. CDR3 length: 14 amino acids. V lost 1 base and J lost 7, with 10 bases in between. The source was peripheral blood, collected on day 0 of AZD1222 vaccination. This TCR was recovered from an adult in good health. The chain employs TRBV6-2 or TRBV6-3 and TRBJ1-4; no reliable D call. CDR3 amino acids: CASSYYSTGEKLFF. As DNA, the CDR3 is TGTGCCAGCAGTTACTATTCAACCGGTGAAAAACTGTTTTTT.